A single sample gave rise to the 23 T cell receptor beta chains below, sequenced in a study of low-dose radiotherapy and immunotherapy resistance in tumors. Sample time point: before trial treatment. TRAV- and TRBV-specific primers, spanning alpha and beta chains, primed first-strand cDNA. PCR amplification of the TCRs was performed with Phusion for approximately 20 PCR cycles, and it relied on a constant-region primer together with a V-primer adapter. Via MiXCR, TCRdb re-called the reads, giving one row per CDR3 protein. The data contain fewer than 90,000 distinct CDR3 sequences, around 29% of them singletons. The specimen comprised PBMCs, sampled before treatment. These receptors came from a female donor with ovarian cancer.

This clonotype was detected ten times or more. V gene TRBV7-2 combines with J gene TRBJ2-4; no definite D call. Trimming shortened V by 3 bases and J by 6 bases, and 12 bases separated the two germline ends. The CDR3 is 14 amino acids. The germline CDR1 and CDR2 sequences are SGHTA and FQGNSA. The CDR3 sequence is CASSLGPLPNIQYF. The CDR3 region has the DNA TGTGCCAGCAGCTTGGGTCCCCTTCCAAACATTCAGTACTTC.

In this sample, this clonotype turned up many times. V and J are TRBV7-2 and TRBJ2-3; 7 positions agree with TRBD2. The ends lost 5 bases at V and 11 bases at J; junction bases unmatched: 19. CDR3 length: 16 residues. The germline V gene has CDR1 SGHTA and CDR2 FQGNSA. In DNA, the CDR3 is TGTGCCAGCAGCGGGGCCGGGACTACACACCCTCGGGAGCAGTATTTT. This translates into CASSGAGTTHPREQYF.

The chain links TRBV11-2 to TRBJ2-3; 11 bases are shared with TRBD2. The trim removed 0 bases at V and 1 base at J, leaving 15 bases unmatched. The CDR3 contains 21 residues. Germline lookup yields CDR1 SGHAT and CDR2 FQNNGV. The CDR3 DNA sequence: TGTGCCAGCAGCTTAGAACTAGCGGGAGCTTCGCATAAACCGCGCACAGATACGCAGTATTTT. Its protein is CASSLELAGASHKPRTDTQYF.

Comment on this clonotype: The junction and the germline gene differ at one end; a read error may be behind it. The chain uses TRBV5-1 and TRBJ2-7; TRBD1 aligns across 9 bases. Looked up from germline, CDR1 is SGHRS and CDR2 is YFSETQ. This CDR3 is built from 17 residues. The CDR3 loop is CACSFTPPQGAIYEQYF. The CDR3, as DNA: TGCGCCTGCAGCTTCACCCCCCCACAGGGGGCCATCTACGAGCAGTACTTC.

This clonotype has ten or more counts. The rearrangement joins TRBV20-1 to TRBJ1-2, with D unresolved. The length of the CDR3 is 11 residues. CDR1 is DFQATT, CDR2 SNEGSKA, per germline (reference sequence). V lost 6 bases to trimming and J lost 4 bases, with 9 bases between them. Written as DNA, the CDR3 is TGCAGTGCCAGATGGAGCTATGGCTACACCTTC. Encoded protein: CSARWSYGYTF.

In regard to this clonotype: This is likely an artifact of a read error, given a far larger clone one base away. The chain combines TRBV7-9 with TRBJ1-1; D remains ambiguous. V was pared by 5 bases and J by 5 bases, with 15 bases between. Germline CDR1 and CDR2: SEHNR and FQNEAQ (reference sequence). The CDR3 contains 14 residues. This CDR3 reads CASSVRVGGTEAFF. CDR3 bases: TGTGCCAGCAGCGTACGCGTGGGAGGGACTGAAGCTTTCTTT.

The count of this clonotype is one. A read error may be the cause here, since a much bigger clone is one base away. The CDR3 sequence: CASSLVTEAEGTQYF. The DNA of the CDR3 is TGTGCCAGCAGCTTAGTCACTGAGGCGGAAGGTACGCAGTATTTT. The chain uses TRBV5-1 and TRBJ2-3; no reliable D call. In germline, CDR1 is SGHRS, CDR2 YFSETQ. The CDR3 is made up of 15 amino acids.

V is TRBV7-2 and J is TRBJ2-1; 11 nucleotides match TRBD1. The CDR3 totals 15 residues. J was trimmed by 6 bases and V by 5 bases; bases with no gene match: 6. Germline values: CDR1 SGHTA, CDR2 FQGNSA. This CDR3 is CASSRSGTGGNEQFF. The CDR3, as DNA: TGTGCCAGCAGCCGTTCCGGGACAGGGGGCAATGAGCAGTTCTTC. Variable domain in full (rest from reference TRBV7-2 and TRBJ2-1): GAGVSQSPSNKVTEKGKDVELRCDPISGHTALYWYRQSLGQGLEFLIYFQGNSAPDKSGLPSDRFSAERTGGSVSTLTIQRTQQEDSAVYLCASSRSGTGGNEQFFGPGTRLTVL.

This clonotype has just one count. The J gene is TRBJ2-7, the V gene TRBV6-1; no firm D call. Deletions cut 2 bases from V and 2 bases from J, with 7 bases between. This CDR3 region has 13 residues. Germline V gene sequence: CDR1 MNHNS, CDR2 SASEGT. The DNA for the CDR3 is TGTGCCAGCAGTGAACGCCCAGCCTACGAGCAGTACTTC. It yields the protein CASSERPAYEQYF.

The rearrangement links TRBV20-1 to TRBJ2-5; D tentatively reads TRBD1 or TRBD2 (5 bases each). The CDR3 has 15 residues. The V end was cut by 2 bases, the J end by 9 bases, with 22 bases between. The germline gives CDR1 DFQATT, CDR2 SNEGSKA (reference sequence). CDR3 DNA sequence: TGCAGTGCTAGAAGGCCTGGGGACCCCCCCTGGGCCCAGTACTTC. Its protein is CSARRPGDPPWAQYF.

The chain's CDR3 is CASSPWGAGQPQHF. The DNA for the CDR3 is TGTGCCAGCAGCCCCTGGGGGGCCGGGCAGCCCCAGCATTTT. The rearrangement links TRBV7-9 to TRBJ1-5, with D tentatively TRBD1 (6 bases). With 5 bases removed from V and 7 bases from J, the gap between germline ends came to 15 bases. CDR3 size: 14 residues. The germline V gene encodes CDR1 SEHNR and CDR2 FQNEAQ (reference sequence).

V and J are TRBV12-3 or TRBV12-4 and TRBJ2-5, with 10 bases fitting TRBD2. J was trimmed by 1 base and V by 5 bases; bases with no gene match: 16. This CDR3 has 19 residues. CDR3 amino acids: CASSEPPPGLAYSQETQYF. The CDR3 DNA is TGTGCCAGCAGTGAACCCCCTCCGGGACTAGCGTATTCCCAAGAGACCCAGTACTTC.

The rearrangement joins TRBV24-1 to TRBJ2-1; 9 bases line up with TRBD1. This CDR3 is 14 amino acids long. J was trimmed by 13 bases and V by 3 bases; bases with no gene match: 9. The germline V gene has CDR1 KGHDR and CDR2 SFDVKD. CDR3 region: CATSDLNRGPDQFF. In nucleotides, the CDR3 is TGTGCCACCAGTGATCTAAACAGGGGGCCTGATCAGTTCTTC.

The chain's CDR3 is CASSLGGTSGAETQYF. CDR3 nucleotide sequence: TGCGCCAGCAGCTTGGGCGGGACTAGCGGGGCCGAGACCCAGTACTTC. This sequence joins TRBV5-1 and TRBJ2-5; 13 bases agree with TRBD2. CDR3 length: 16 amino acids. Germline CDR1 and CDR2: SGHRS and YFSETQ. The ends lost 0 bases at V and 5 bases at J; junction bases unmatched: 4.

This clonotype appeared a few times. This rearrangement joins TRBV11-2 to TRBJ2-7; TRBD2 aligns across 10 bases. The CDR3 loop spans 15 amino acids. Germline V gene sequence: CDR1 SGHAT, CDR2 FQNNGV. Trimming took 5 bases from V and 2 from J; bases not matched to a gene: 6. CDR3 bases: TGTGCCAGCAGCCCGAGGACTAGCGGCCCCTACGAGCAGTACTTC. This translates into CASSPRTSGPYEQYF.

There are many counts of this clonotype. The chain has TRBV12-3 or TRBV12-4 and TRBJ2-7; D is perhaps TRBD1 (6 bases). CDR3 length equals 13 residues. V was shortened by 4 bases and J by 1 base, with 8 bases between the two germline ends. CDR3 coding DNA: TGTGCCAGCAGTTACGGACAGTCCTACGAGCAGTACTTC. Encoded protein: CASSYGQSYEQYF.

This clonotype has a count of ten or more. The chain has TRBV24-1 and TRBJ2-2; no clear D. Trimming took off 6 bases at V and 5 bases at J, with 12 bases between the two ends. This CDR3 has 14 residues. The germline CDR1 and CDR2 sequences are KGHDR and SFDVKD. This chain's CDR3 is CATSSHISTGELFF. In nucleotides, the CDR3 is TGTGCCACCAGTTCTCACATATCAACCGGGGAGCTGTTTTTT.

This clonotype has a handful of counts. The chain is built from TRBV11-1 and TRBJ2-1; possible D gene TRBD1, 6 bases. From germline, CDR1 is SGHAT and CDR2 FQDESV (reference sequence). CDR3 size: 15 residues. V lost 6 bases and J lost 5, with 17 bases in between. The CDR3 nucleotides are TGTGCCAGCAGGTTTACAGGGTTTGGGAACAATGAGCAGTTCTTC. It codes for CASRFTGFGNNEQFF.

Concerning this clonotype: This sequence is one base from a far larger clone and is likely a read error. This chain links TRBV7-2 with TRBJ2-5, with 8 bases that match TRBD2. CDR1 and CDR2 (germline): SGHTA, FQGNSA. This CDR3 region has 15 residues. V shed 1 base, J shed 11 bases, and the junction held 12 bases outside the gene matches. CDR3 nucleotides: TGTGCCAGCAGCTTAGAGGGACTAGGACCCAATGAGCAGTACTTC. Encoded protein: CASSLEGLGPNEQYF.

This clonotype has at least ten counts. The J gene is TRBJ1-1, the V gene TRBV29-1; the D is unclear. The ends were cut back, 3 bases at V and 1 base at J, with 15 bases in the middle. The CDR3 has 15 residues. Germline CDR1 and CDR2: SQVTM and ANQGSEA. CDR3 amino acids: CSVDLAESTNTEAFF. CDR3 sequence (DNA): TGCAGCGTTGATTTGGCGGAATCAACGAACACTGAAGCTTTCTTT. The full variable domain, its missing parts supplied by reference TRBV29-1 and TRBJ1-1, is SAVISQKPSRDICQRGTSLTIQCQVDSQVTMMFWYRQQPGQSLTLIATANQGSEATYESGFVIDKFPISRPNLTFSTLTVSNMSPEDSSIYLCSVDLAESTNTEAFFGQGTRLTVV.

This clonotype was counted at least ten times. The chain couples TRBV20-1 to TRBJ2-2, with 11 bases that match TRBD2. The junction had 5 bases not matched to a gene; V was cut back by 3 bases and J by 5 bases. The CDR3 is made up of 15 amino acids. Germline CDR1 DFQATT, CDR2 SNEGSKA (reference sequence). CDR3 coding DNA: TGCAGTGCTAGTATGCTAGCGGGAGGAACCGGGGAGCTGTTTTTT. It encodes CSASMLAGGTGELFF.

This clonotype was observed many times. The genes are TRBV29-1 and TRBJ1-1; D remains unclear. Germline CDR1 SQVTM, CDR2 ANQGSEA. Between the trimmed V and J ends, which lost 3 bases and 7 bases, there was a span of 9 bases. This CDR3 has 11 residues. CDR3 DNA sequence: TGCAGCGTTGATGGGCCATATGAAGCTTTCTTT. Encoded protein: CSVDGPYEAFF.

The table lists this clonotype with many counts. The V call is TRBV7-9, the J call TRBJ2-5; 8 bases are shared with TRBD2. CDR3 length: 17 residues. Per germline, CDR1 SEHNR and CDR2 FQNEAQ (reference sequence). Germline trimming cut 2 bases from V and 2 bases from J; bases unmatched to any gene: 10. CDR3 amino acids: CASSLRLATGGQETQYF. The CDR3 bases are TGTGCCAGCAGCTTAAGGTTGGCAACGGGAGGGCAAGAGACCCAGTACTTC.